This record covers a single TCR beta chain. No antigen is known for it. This sample is part of a study of shared clonotypes between healthy human individuals. Whole-study results and caveats: In contrast to clonotypes shared by all four donors, non-shared clonotypes had lower generation probabilities.

Repertoires were generated with immunoSEQ multiplex PCR, while TCRdb's copy carries only in-frame clones and drops some. The sample records around 990,000 clones, about 80% being singletons. V lost 0 bases, J lost 5 bases, and 13 bases lay in between. Germline CDR1 reads MNHNS; CDR2 reads SASEGT. CDR3 length: 15 amino acids. The TCR originated in a man aged 18 to 30 in good health. Some clones in this sample may be carry-over from other donors' samples. V gene TRBV6-1 combines with J gene TRBJ1-2; D remains ambiguous. Sequenced: memory CD4+ T cells from PBMCs. Sample subset: CD45RA-negative fraction. CDR3 in amino acids: CASSEATGQGYGYTF. The CDR3 coding sequence is TGTGCCAGCAGTGAAGCGACCGGTCAAGGATATGGCTACACCTTC.